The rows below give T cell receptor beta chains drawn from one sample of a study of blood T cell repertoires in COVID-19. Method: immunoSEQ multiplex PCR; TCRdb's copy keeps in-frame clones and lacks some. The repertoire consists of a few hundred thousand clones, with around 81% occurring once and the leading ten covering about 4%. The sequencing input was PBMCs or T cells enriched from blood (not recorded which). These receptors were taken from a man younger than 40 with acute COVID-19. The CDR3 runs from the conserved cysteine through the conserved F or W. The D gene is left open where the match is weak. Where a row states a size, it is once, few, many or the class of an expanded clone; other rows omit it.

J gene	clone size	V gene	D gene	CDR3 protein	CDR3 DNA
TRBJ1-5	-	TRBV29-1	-	CSVRDSAEPQHF	TGCAGCGTTCGGGATTCCGCTGAGCCCCAGCATTTT
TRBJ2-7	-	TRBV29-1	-	CSVVDTAWEQYF	TGCAGCGTTGTGGACACGGCCTGGGAGCAGTACTTC
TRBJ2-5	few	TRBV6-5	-	CASSYRTTGETQYF	TGTGCCAGCAGTTACAGAACCACCGGGGAGACCCAGTACTTC
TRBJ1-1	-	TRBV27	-	CASSLRGTGLYTEAFF	TGTGCCAGCAGTTTAAGGGGGACGGGTTTGTACACTGAAGCTTTCTTT
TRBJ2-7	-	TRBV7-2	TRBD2	CASSPGGGSRNEQYF	TGTGCCAGCAGCCCGGGGGGGGGTTCGCGAAACGAGCAGTACTTC
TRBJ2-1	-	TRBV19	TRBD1	CASRVWGTGSSNEQFF	TGTGCCAGTAGAGTTTGGGGGACAGGGTCTAGTAATGAGCAGTTCTTC
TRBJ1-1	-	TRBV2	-	CASSPGNTEAFF	TGTGCCAGCAGTCCGGGGAACACTGAAGCTTTCTTT
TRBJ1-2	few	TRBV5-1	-	CASSPSIIGLYGYTF	TGCGCCAGCAGCCCCAGCATTATTGGGCTCTATGGCTACACCTTC
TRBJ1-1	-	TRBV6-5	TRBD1	CASRLGQANTEAFF	TGTGCCAGCAGGCTCGGACAGGCGAACACTGAAGCTTTCTTT
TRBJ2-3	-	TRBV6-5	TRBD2	CASNIAGGPWDTQYF	TGTGCCAGCAACATAGCGGGGGGGCCGTGGGATACGCAGTATTTT
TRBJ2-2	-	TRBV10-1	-	CASGRGGNTGELFF	TGCGCCAGCGGACGAGGAGGGAACACCGGGGAGCTGTTTTTT
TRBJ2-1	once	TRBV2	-	CASRFSGTSYNEQFF	TGTGCCAGCAGGTTTAGCGGTACCTCCTACAATGAGCAGTTCTTC
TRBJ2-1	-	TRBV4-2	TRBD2	CASSQVGLAGGYNEQFF	TGTGCCAGCAGCCAAGTGGGACTAGCGGGGGGCTACAATGAGCAGTTCTTC
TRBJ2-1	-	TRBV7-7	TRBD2	CASSPGLAGEYNEQFF	TGTGCCAGCAGCCCCGGACTAGCGGGGGAATACAATGAGCAGTTCTTC
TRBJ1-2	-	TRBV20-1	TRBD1	CSASRQGRAYGYTF	TGCAGTGCTAGTAGACAGGGCCGCGCCTATGGCTACACCTTC
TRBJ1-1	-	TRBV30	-	CAWSSWGGGGTEAFF	TGTGCCTGGAGTTCTTGGGGAGGGGGAGGCACTGAAGCTTTCTTT
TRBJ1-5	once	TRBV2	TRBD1	CASSQQGGRSPQHF	TGTGCCAGCAGCCAACAGGGGGGGCGCAGCCCCCAGCATTTT
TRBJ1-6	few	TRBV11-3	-	CASSLLYRSGVNSPLHF	TGTGCCAGCAGCTTACTATATCGCTCAGGGGTCAATTCACCCCTCCACTTT
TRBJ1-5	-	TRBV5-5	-	CASSLVDRPFDQPQHF	TGTGCCAGCAGCTTGGTTGACAGGCCCTTTGATCAGCCCCAGCATTTT
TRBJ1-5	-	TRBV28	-	CASSFRGLNQPQHF	TGTGCCAGCAGTTTCAGGGGACTAAATCAGCCCCAGCATTTT
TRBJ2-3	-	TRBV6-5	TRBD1	CASSRGTGADTQYF	TGTGCCAGCAGCCGCGGGACAGGGGCCGATACGCAGTATTTT
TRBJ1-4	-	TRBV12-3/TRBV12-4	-	CASSNDREKLFF	TGTGCCAGCAGCAATGACAGAGAAAAACTGTTTTTT
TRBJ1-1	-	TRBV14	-	CASSQDLPRVRTEAFF	TGTGCCAGCAGCCAAGATCTGCCCAGGGTTCGAACTGAAGCTTTCTTT
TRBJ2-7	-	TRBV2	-	CASKGGAHEQYF	TGTGCCAGCAAGGGGGGGGCCCACGAGCAGTACTTC
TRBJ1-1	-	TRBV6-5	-	CASRPGGGRNTEAFF	TGTGCCAGCAGGCCAGGCGGGGGGAGGAACACTGAAGCTTTCTTT
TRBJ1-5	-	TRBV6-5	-	CASTGGPDNQPQHF	TGTGCCAGCACGGGGGGACCGGACAATCAGCCCCAGCATTTT
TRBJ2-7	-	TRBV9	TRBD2	CASSVGTSGVYEQYF	TGTGCCAGCAGCGTAGGGACTAGCGGGGTTTACGAGCAGTACTTC
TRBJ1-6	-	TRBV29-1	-	CSVDIGDNSPLHF	TGCAGCGTTGATATAGGGGATAATTCACCCCTCCACTTT